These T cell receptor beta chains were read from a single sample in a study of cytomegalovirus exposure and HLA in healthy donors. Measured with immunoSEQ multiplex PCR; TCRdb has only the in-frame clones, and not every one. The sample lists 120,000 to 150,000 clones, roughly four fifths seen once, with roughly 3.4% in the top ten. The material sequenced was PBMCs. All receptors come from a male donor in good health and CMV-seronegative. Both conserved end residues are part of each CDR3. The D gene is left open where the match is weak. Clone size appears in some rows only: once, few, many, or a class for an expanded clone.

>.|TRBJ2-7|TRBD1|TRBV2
CASSEAWTGDTYEQYF
TGTGCCAGCAGTGAAGCGTGGACAGGCGACACCTACGAGCAGTACTTC
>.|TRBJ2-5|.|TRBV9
CASSVGIGAQYF
TGTGCCAGCAGCGTCGGCATCGGGGCCCAGTACTTC
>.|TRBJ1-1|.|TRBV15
CATSRVLGADTEAFF
TGTGCCACCAGCAGAGTCTTGGGGGCCGACACTGAAGCTTTCTTT
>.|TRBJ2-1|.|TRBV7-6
CASSFTNNEQFF
TGTGCCAGCAGTTTCACAAACAATGAGCAGTTCTTC
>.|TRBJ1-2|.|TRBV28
CASSLRSSGYTF
TGTGCCAGCAGTTTGAGGTCGAGCGGCTACACCTTC
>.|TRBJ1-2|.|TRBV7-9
CASSLAIDYGYTF
TGTGCCAGCAGCTTAGCTATTGACTATGGCTACACCTTC
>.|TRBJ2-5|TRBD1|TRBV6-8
CASSSGVPGQGRLETQYF
TGTGCCAGCAGTTCCGGGGTACCGGGACAGGGGCGTCTAGAGACCCAGTACTTC
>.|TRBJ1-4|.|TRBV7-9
CASSPPGLNEKLFF
TGTGCCAGCAGCCCCCCAGGGTTGAATGAAAAACTGTTTTTT
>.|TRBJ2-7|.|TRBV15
CATSRGRQYEQYF
TGTGCCACCAGCAGAGGCCGACAGTACGAGCAGTACTTC
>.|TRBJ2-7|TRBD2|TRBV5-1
CASSLRTSDEQYF
TGCGCCAGCAGCTTGAGGACTAGCGACGAGCAGTACTTC
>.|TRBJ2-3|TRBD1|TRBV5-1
CASSPGTGILPDTQYF
TGCGCCAGCAGCCCCGGGACAGGGATTTTGCCAGATACGCAGTATTTT
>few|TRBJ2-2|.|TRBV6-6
CASSYSIQERGELFF
TGTGCCAGCAGTTACTCGATCCAGGAAAGGGGGGAGCTGTTTTTT
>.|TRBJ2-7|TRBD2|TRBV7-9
CASSRERDFYEQYF
TGTGCCAGCAGCCGGGAGCGGGACTTCTACGAGCAGTACTTC
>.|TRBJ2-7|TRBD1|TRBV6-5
CASSIQGSLSYEQYF
TGTGCCAGCAGTATACAGGGGTCTCTCTCCTACGAGCAGTACTTC
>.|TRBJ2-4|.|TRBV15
CATSRVGGLAKNIQYF
TGTGCCACCAGCAGAGTGGGGGGTCTAGCCAAAAACATTCAGTACTTC
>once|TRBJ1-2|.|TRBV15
CAATNLSTF
TGTGCCGCCACCAACCTCAGCACCTTC
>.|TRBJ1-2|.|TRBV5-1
CASSLTISDYGYTF
TGCGCCAGCAGCTTGACTATATCGGATTATGGCTACACCTTC
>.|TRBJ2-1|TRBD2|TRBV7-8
CASSRLAGRTEQFF
TGTGCCAGCTCCCGACTAGCGGGGCGGACGGAGCAGTTCTTC
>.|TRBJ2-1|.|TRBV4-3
CASSPGQGVGWEQFF
TGCGCCAGCAGCCCGGGACAAGGGGTAGGTTGGGAGCAGTTCTTC
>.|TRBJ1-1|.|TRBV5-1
CASSFGGLAFF
TGCGCCAGCAGCTTCGGGGGGCTTGCTTTCTTT
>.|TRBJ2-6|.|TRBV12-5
CASGLALPAGANVLAF
TGTGCTAGTGGTTTGGCTCTCCCCGCTGGGGCCAACGTCCTGGCTTTC
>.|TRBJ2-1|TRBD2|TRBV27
CASSISWGLREADEQFF
TGTGCCAGCAGTATATCCTGGGGTTTGCGGGAGGCGGATGAGCAGTTCTTC
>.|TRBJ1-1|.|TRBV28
CASSSQGMSYPEAFF
TGTGCCAGCAGTTCTCAGGGGATGTCGTACCCTGAAGCTTTCTTT
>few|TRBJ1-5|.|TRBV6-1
CASSDLWANQPQHF
TGTGCCAGCAGTGATTTGTGGGCGAATCAGCCCCAGCATTTT
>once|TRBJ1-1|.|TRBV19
CASSIPQGPEAFF
TGTGCCAGTAGTATACCGCAGGGCCCTGAAGCTTTCTTT
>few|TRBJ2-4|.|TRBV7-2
CASSWGGTGQAKNIQYF
TGTGCCAGCAGCTGGGGGGGGACAGGCCAAGCCAAAAACATTCAGTACTTC
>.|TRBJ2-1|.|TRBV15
CATSYDPGDEQFF
TGTGCCACCAGCTATGACCCGGGGGATGAGCAGTTCTTC
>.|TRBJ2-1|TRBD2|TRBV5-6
CASSPGLAGVNEQFF
TGTGCCAGCAGCCCTGGACTAGCGGGAGTAAATGAGCAGTTCTTC
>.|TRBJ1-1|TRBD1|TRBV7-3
CASSPTGLNTEAFF
TGTGCCAGCAGCCCGACAGGGCTGAACACTGAAGCTTTCTTT